This TCR beta chain was documented in a study of human T cells and chemical hapten exposure. At the level of the study: Small differences in pooled library volume mainly drove the variation in TCR yields per sample.

This CDR3 spans 14 amino acids. The germline V gene has CDR1 DFQATT and CDR2 SNEGSKA (reference sequence). V was pared by 3 bases and J by 6 bases, with 17 bases between. Total RNA was extracted from unfractionated whole blood. The table lists this clonotype with many counts. Original handling: The median was 95,638 TCRs per sample, ranging roughly 23,224 to 750,000. One entry per CDR3 protein results from TCRdb running MiXCR on the 5' RACE reads. The V and J calls shown here were made by TCRdb, not taken from the authors' results. The data hold about 140,000 distinct CDR3 sequences, with 3.5% to 5% observed a single time.

The TCR was taken from a female donor in good health. This rearrangement joins TRBV20-1 to TRBJ1-1, with D possibly TRBD1 on 5 matching bases. The CDR3 nucleotides read TGCAGTGCTAGTATTTTGGGGGTAATTCCTGAAGCTTTCTTT. This translates into CSASILGVIPEAFF.